The 5 T cell receptor beta chains below all came from one sample that was sequenced in a study of blood T cell repertoires in COVID-19 (dated by TCRdb to the early 2020s). Library creation used the immunoSEQ multiplex PCR assay. The immuneACCESS repertoire file appears here via TCRdb, limited to in-frame rearrangements. These files lack a portion of the clones; in checked studies, under half of the deficit traces to unresolved V genes, and the cause of the others is not known. The sample data list under 200,000 clones, and approximately 85% of these were observed just once. The ten largest clones represent about 4.9% of the sample. Specimen: peripheral blood. These receptors were obtained from a woman older than 75 with acute or convalescent COVID-19.

The CDR3: CASSPGTSVQETQYF. The CDR3 nucleotides are TGTGCCAGCTCACCCGGGACTAGCGTACAAGAGACCCAGTACTTC. The rearrangement uses TRBV18 and TRBJ2-5, with 10 bases identical to TRBD2. In germline, CDR1 is KGHSH, CDR2 LQKENI. The CDR3 has 15 residues. J gave up 2 bases and V 3 bases, and 3 bases lay outside the gene matches. Based on the CDR3 plus reference TRBV18 and TRBJ2-5, the full variable domain is NAGVMQNPRHLVRRRGQEARLRCSPMKGHSHVYWYRQLPEEGLKFMVYLQKENIIDESGMPKERFSAEFPKEGPSILRIQQVVRGDSAAYFCASSPGTSVQETQYFGPGTRLLVL.

The chain carries TRBV6-2 or TRBV6-3 and TRBJ1-2; 7 bases align to TRBD1. Per the germline V gene, CDR1 is MNHEY and CDR2 is SVGEGT. V lost 6 bases, J lost 4 bases, and 2 bases stayed unmatched. CDR3 length equals 12 residues. Written as DNA, the CDR3 is TGTGCCAGCAGCCGGGACAGCTATGGCTACACCTTC. Translation gives CASSRDSYGYTF.

The chain has TRBV10-1 and TRBJ2-5, with 10 bases identical to TRBD2. Germline CDR1 is WNHNN and CDR2 is SYGVQD (reference sequence). V gave up 0 bases and J gave up 3 bases; unmatched junction bases: 10. CDR3 length: 18 amino acids. The CDR3 sequence: CASSESPSGTSVKETQYF. CDR3 nucleotide sequence: TGCGCCAGCAGTGAGTCCCCCTCCGGGACTAGCGTTAAAGAGACCCAGTACTTC.

V usage is TRBV29-1 and J usage is TRBJ2-3; 8 bases line up with TRBD1. The CDR3 has 15 residues. The germline V gene encodes CDR1 SQVTM and CDR2 ANQGSEA. V lost 2 bases, J lost 0 bases, and 4 bases stayed unmatched. CDR3 protein: CSVETGGSSTDTQYF. CDR3 nucleotides: TGCAGCGTTGAAACAGGGGGAAGTAGCACAGATACGCAGTATTTT.

The chain carries TRBV15 and TRBJ2-7; TRBD2 aligns across 10 bases. The CDR3 has 16 residues. Trimming at V came to 5 bases and at J to 6 bases, leaving 13 bases not matched to a gene. CDR1 and CDR2 (germline): LNHNV, YYDKDF (reference sequence). The CDR3 DNA is TGTGCCACCAGCGAGGGCAGGCTAGCGGGAGCGGGCGAGCAGTACTTC. Translating gives CATSEGRLAGAGEQYF.